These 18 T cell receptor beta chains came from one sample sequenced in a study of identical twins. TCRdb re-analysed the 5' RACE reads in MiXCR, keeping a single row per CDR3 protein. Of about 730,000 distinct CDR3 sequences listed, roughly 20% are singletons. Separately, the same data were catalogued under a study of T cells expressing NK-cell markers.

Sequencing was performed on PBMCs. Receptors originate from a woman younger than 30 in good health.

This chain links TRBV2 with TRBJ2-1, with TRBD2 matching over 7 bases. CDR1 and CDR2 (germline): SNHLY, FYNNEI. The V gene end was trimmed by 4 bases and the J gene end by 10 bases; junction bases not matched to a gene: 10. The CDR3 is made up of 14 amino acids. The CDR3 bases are TGTGCCAGCAGTGTGCCAGCGGGGTACGGGGAGCAGTTCTTC. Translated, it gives CASSVPAGYGEQFF.

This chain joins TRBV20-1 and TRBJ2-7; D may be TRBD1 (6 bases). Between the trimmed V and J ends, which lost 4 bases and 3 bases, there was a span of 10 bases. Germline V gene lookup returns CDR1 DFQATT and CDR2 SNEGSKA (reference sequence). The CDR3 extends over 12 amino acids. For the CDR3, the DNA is TGCAGTGCTACGGACAGCTTCTACGAGCAGTACTTC. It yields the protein CSATDSFYEQYF.

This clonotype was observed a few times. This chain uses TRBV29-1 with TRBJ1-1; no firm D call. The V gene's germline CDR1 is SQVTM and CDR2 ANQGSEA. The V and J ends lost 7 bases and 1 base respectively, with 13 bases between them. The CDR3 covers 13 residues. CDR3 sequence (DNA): TGCAGCGGCCGGCCTACTGGGAACACTGAAGCTTTCTTT. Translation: CSGRPTGNTEAFF.

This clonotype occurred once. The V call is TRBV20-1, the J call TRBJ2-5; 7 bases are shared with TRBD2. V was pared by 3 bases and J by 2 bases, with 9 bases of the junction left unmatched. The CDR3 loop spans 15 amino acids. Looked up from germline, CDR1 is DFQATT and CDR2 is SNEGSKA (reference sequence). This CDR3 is CSASDPRLAQETQYF. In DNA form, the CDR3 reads TGCAGTGCTAGCGACCCGAGACTAGCTCAAGAGACCCAGTACTTC.

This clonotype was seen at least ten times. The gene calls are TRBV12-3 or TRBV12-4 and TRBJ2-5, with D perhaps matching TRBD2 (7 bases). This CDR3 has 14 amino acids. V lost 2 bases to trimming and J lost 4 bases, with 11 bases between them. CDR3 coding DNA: TGTGCCAGCAGTTTACGGGGGGCTGGAGAGACCCAGTACTTC. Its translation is CASSLRGAGETQYF.

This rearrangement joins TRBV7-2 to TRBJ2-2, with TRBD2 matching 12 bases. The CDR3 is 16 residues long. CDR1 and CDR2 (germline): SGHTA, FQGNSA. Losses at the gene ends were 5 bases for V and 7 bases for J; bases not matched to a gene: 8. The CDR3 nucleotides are TGTGCCAGCAGCCCCCCGGGACTAGCGGGTCTCGGGGAGCTGTTTTTT. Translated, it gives CASSPPGLAGLGELFF.

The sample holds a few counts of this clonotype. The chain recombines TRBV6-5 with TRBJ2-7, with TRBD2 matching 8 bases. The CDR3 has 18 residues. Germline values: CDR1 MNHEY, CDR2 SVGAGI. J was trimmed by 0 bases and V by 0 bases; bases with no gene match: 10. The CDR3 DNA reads TGTGCCAGCAGTTACTCGGGAGGGGCTAGCGGGTCCTCCTACGAGCAGTACTTC. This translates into CASSYSGGASGSSYEQYF.

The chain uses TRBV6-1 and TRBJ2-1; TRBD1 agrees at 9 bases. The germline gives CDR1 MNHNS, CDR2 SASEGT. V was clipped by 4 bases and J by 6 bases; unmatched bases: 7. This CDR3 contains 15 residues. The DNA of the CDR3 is TGTGCCAGCAGTGCGGACAGGGGCCGACCCAATGAGCAGTTCTTC. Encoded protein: CASSADRGRPNEQFF.

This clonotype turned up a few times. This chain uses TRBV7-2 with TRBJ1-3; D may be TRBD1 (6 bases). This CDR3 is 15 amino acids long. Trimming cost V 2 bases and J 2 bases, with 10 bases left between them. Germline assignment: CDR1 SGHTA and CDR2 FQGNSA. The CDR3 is CASSLQQGPGNTIYF. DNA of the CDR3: TGTGCCAGCAGCTTACAACAGGGCCCTGGAAACACCATATATTTT.

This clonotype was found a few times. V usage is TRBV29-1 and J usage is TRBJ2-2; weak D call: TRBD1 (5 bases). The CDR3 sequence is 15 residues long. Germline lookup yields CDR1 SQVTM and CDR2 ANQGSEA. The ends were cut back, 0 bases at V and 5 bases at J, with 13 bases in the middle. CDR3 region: CSVEDTRQRTGELFF. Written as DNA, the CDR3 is TGCAGCGTTGAAGATACGCGACAGCGAACCGGGGAGCTGTTTTTT.

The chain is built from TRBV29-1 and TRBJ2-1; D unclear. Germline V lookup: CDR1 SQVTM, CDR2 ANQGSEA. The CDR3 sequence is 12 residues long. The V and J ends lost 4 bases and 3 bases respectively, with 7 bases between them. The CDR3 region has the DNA TGCAGCGTTGGTCAATACTACAATGAGCAGTTCTTC. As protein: CSVGQYYNEQFF.

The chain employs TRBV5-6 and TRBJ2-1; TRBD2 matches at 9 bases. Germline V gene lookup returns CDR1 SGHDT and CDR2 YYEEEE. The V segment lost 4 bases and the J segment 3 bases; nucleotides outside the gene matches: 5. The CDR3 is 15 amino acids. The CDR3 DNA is TGTGCCAGCAGCCCCCTAGCGGGACTCTACAATGAGCAGTTCTTC. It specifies CASSPLAGLYNEQFF.

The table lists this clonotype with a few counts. CDR3 region: CASSRDRNSPLHF. The CDR3 DNA is TGTGCCAGCTCAAGGGACAGAAATTCACCCCTCCACTTT. This chain links TRBV5-5 with TRBJ1-6, with 7 positions matching TRBD1. With V trimmed by 7 bases and J by 7 bases, 5 bases remained unmatched. Looked up from germline, CDR1 is SGHKS and CDR2 is YYEKEE (reference sequence). The CDR3 is 13 residues long.

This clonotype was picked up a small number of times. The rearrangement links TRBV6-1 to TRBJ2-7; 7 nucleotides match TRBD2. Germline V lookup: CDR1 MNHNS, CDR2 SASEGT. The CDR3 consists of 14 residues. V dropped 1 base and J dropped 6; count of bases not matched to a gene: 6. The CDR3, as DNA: TGTGCCAGCAGTGAAGAACAGCGGGAAGGCGAGCAGTACTTC. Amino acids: CASSEEQREGEQYF.

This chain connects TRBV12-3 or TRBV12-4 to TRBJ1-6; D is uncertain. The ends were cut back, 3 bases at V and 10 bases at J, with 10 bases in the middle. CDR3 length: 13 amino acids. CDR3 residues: CASSFIADSPLHF. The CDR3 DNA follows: TGTGCCAGCAGTTTTATTGCGGACTCACCCCTCCACTTT.

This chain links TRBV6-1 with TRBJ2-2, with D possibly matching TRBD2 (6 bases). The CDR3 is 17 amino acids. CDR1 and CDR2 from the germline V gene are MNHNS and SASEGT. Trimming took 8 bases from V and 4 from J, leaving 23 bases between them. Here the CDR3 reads CASSSLIRDFTTGELFF. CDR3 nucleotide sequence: TGTGCCAGCTCGTCCCTGATCCGGGACTTTACCACCGGGGAGCTGTTTTTT.

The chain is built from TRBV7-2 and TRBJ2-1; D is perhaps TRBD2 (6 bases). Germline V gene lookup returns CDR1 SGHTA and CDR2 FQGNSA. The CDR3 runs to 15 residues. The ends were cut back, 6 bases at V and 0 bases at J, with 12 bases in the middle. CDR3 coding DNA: TGTGCCAGCAGATATGGCGGGAACTCCTACAATGAGCAGTTCTTC. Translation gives CASRYGGNSYNEQFF.

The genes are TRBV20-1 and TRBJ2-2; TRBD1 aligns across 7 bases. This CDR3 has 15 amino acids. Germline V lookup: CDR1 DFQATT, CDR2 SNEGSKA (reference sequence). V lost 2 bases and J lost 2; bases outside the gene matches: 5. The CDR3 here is CSARKGDSNTGELFF. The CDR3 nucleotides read TGCAGTGCTAGAAAAGGGGACAGCAACACCGGGGAGCTGTTTTTT.